The TCR beta chain under discussion was sequenced for a study of blood T cell repertoires in COVID-19. Study-wide context: COVID-19 samples from acute and convalescent phases originated in the United States, Italy and Spain. Sources were T cells, B-cell-depleted T cells, or PBMCs; the material itself was cDNA or gDNA.

Per the germline V gene, CDR1 is MDHEN and CDR2 is SYDVKM. The CDR3 is 12 residues long. The ends were cut back, 4 bases at V and 5 bases at J, with 8 bases in the middle. Per the original data handling: It was from reference gene primer amplification that nucleated cell counts were estimated. The assay was immunoSEQ multiplex PCR, and TCRdb's table has in-frame clones only and misses some. V, J and clone size are taken as reported in that table, and D and trimming were inferred from the DNA itself. This sample has roughly 300,000 clones; approximately 84% occur once, and the top ten carry roughly 1.5%.

The rearrangement joins TRBV28 to TRBJ1-2; D remains ambiguous. This clonotype originated in a human donor with COVID-19, enrolled during active disease. The donor label of this sample is uncertain. Sequenced input: peripheral blood. CDR3 sequence: CASSWAGYGYTF. The CDR3 DNA follows: TGTGCCAGCAGTTGGGCAGGATATGGCTACACCTTC.